The clone carrying this T cell receptor (beta chain) was counted a few times. The data were taken from a study of T cells in Graves' hyperthyroidism and ophthalmopathy. The patients, who ranged from 18 to 65 in age, presented with newly diagnosed hyperthyroidism lasting under 2 months. The CDR3 runs to 14 residues. Germline CDR1 MNHNS, CDR2 SASEGT. Trimming pared 1 base from V and 5 bases from J, leaving 9 bases between. Amplified TCR beta CDR3 regions came from RNA transcripts. Using the HTBI primer set, a first-round RT-PCR was run on the TCR CDR3. TCRdb passed the multiplex PCR reads through MiXCR, listing each CDR3 protein once. This table holds 730,000 or so distinct CDR3 sequences, about 19% found once.

What was sequenced was blood. This TCR was sampled from a woman aged 45-65 years with Graves' hyperthyroidism that later progressed to Graves' ophthalmopathy. The chain uses TRBV6-1 and TRBJ1-3; D call uncertain. Written as DNA, the CDR3 is TGTGCCAGCAGTGAAGACCGATGGCGAAACACCATATATTTT. It specifies CASSEDRWRNTIYF.